This entry features one TCR beta chain sequence. Produced via immunoSEQ multiplex PCR; TCRdb's table is partial and in-frame only. Among 180,000 or so clones listed, 80% were seen once. The CDR3 is 14 amino acids. The V segment lost 3 bases and the J segment 7 bases; nucleotides outside the gene matches: 6. Germline V lookup: CDR1 LNHNV, CDR2 YYDKDF (reference sequence). The data were obtained in a study of blood T cell repertoires in COVID-19. Study summary: Acute and convalescent COVID-19 specimens originated in the United States, Italy and Spain. The analysed material was cDNA or gDNA that came from T cells, B-cell-depleted T cells, or PBMCs.

Clinical history reported by participants formed the basis on which cohorts were assigned. The sequenced material came from PBMCs or T cells enriched from blood (not recorded which). The receptor comes from a man in his fifties or sixties who had been exposed to COVID-19. The chain uses TRBV15 and TRBJ1-2; 9 positions agree with TRBD1. CDR3 sequence reads: CATSSGTGSGGYTF. CDR3 nucleotide sequence: TGTGCCACCAGCAGCGGGACAGGGTCAGGTGGCTACACCTTC.